This note documents a single T cell receptor (beta chain) sequence. The antigen is unknown. This record belongs to a study of human T cells and chemical hapten exposure. For the study at large: Across samples, TCR yields varied, mostly owing to small differences in pooled library volumes.

Each CDR3 protein is one row after TCRdb ran MiXCR on the RACE reads. The sample holds 85,000 to 100,000 distinct CDR3 sequences, roughly 27% seen once. Described time point: patch test 3, about 24 weeks after DPC sensitization. Treatment specified: therapeutic diphenylcyclopropenone sensitization with weekly scalp DPC. Whole-study results and caveats: Those TCRs sitting above 1 in 1000 frequency stayed the same with DPC sensitization.

The material sequenced was whole blood, taken in connection with sensitization to the hapten diphenylcyclopropenone (DPC). The receptor's source is a man aged 40-55 years with alopecia areata. Some clones in this sample may be carry-over from other donors' samples.

The CDR3 sequence is CASSLQTPGANVLTF. DNA for the CDR3: TGTGCCAGCAGCTTACAGACCCCTGGGGCCAACGTCCTGACTTTC. The rearrangement uses TRBV7-2 and TRBJ2-6, with unresolved D. Germline V gives CDR1 SGHTA, CDR2 FQGNSA. This CDR3 has 15 residues. The ends were cut back, 2 bases at V and 2 bases at J, with 7 bases in the middle. The full variable domain, with the rest looked up from reference TRBV7-2 and TRBJ2-6, is GAGVSQSPSNKVTEKGKDVELRCDPISGHTALYWYRQSLGQGLEFLIYFQGNSAPDKSGLPSDRFSAERTGGSVSTLTIQRTQQEDSAVYLCASSLQTPGANVLTFGAGSRLTVL.